This TCR beta chain emerged from a study of blood T cell repertoires in COVID-19. Trimming took off 5 bases at V and 4 bases at J, with 9 bases between the two ends. In germline, CDR1 is SGHKS, CDR2 YYEKEE (reference sequence). This CDR3 region has 13 residues. Assay used: immunoSEQ multiplex PCR; TCRdb lists only in-frame clones, some missing. The sample carries around 250,000 clones, roughly nine tenths recorded once. The source of this sequence is a human donor in a cohort exposed to, infected with or recovered from COVID-19 (not recorded which). The donor label of this sample is uncertain. Material for sequencing was PBMCs or T cells enriched from blood (not recorded which). The chain couples TRBV5-5 to TRBJ2-2; D is perhaps TRBD2 (6 bases). In DNA form, the CDR3 reads TGTGCCAGCAGAGGACTAAGCACCGGGGAGCTGTTTTTT. It specifies CASRGLSTGELFF.